Following are 30 T cell receptor beta chains from one sample sequenced in a study of identical twins. TCRdb processed the 5' RACE reads anew with MiXCR; each CDR3 protein has one entry. Among 100,000 to 110,000 distinct CDR3 sequences listed, 5.5% to 7% were seen once. Material: memory T cells sorted from blood. These TCRs come from a woman aged 45 to 65 in good health.

This clonotype was counted many times. CDR3 sequence reads: CASSYSANLDTDTQYF. Written as DNA, the CDR3 is TGTGCCAGCAGTTACTCTGCCAACCTAGACACAGATACGCAGTATTTT. V is TRBV6-6 and J is TRBJ2-3, with D unresolved. The CDR3 sequence is 16 residues long. V was shortened by 0 bases and J by 2 bases, with 12 bases between the two germline ends. The germline V gene has CDR1 MNHNY and CDR2 SVGAGI (reference sequence).

The table lists this clonotype with many counts. The J gene is TRBJ2-3, the V gene TRBV5-6, with TRBD2 identical over 9 bases. This CDR3 spans 17 amino acids. Looked up from germline, CDR1 is SGHDT and CDR2 is YYEEEE. With V trimmed by 6 bases and J by 6 bases, 17 bases remained unmatched. CDR3 residues: CASTLFRAGGPTDTQYF. The DNA of the CDR3 is TGTGCCAGCACCCTCTTCAGGGCGGGAGGGCCCACGGATACGCAGTATTTT.

This clonotype was seen many times. The genes are TRBV19 and TRBJ2-7, with 12 positions matching TRBD1. The V gene end was trimmed by 6 bases and the J gene end by 2 bases; junction bases not matched to a gene: 5. The CDR3 is 15 amino acids. Germline CDR1 and CDR2: LNHDA and SQIVND (reference sequence). CDR3 loop: CASSEGTGGPYEQYF. CDR3 DNA sequence: TGTGCCAGTAGCGAAGGGACAGGGGGCCCCTACGAGCAGTACTTC.

This clonotype was detected ten times or more. The chain joins TRBV27 to TRBJ2-3; D is perhaps TRBD2 (6 bases). The germline CDR1 and CDR2 sequences are MNHEY and SMNVEV (reference sequence). The CDR3 extends over 14 amino acids. V was shortened by 2 bases and J by 3 bases, with 9 bases between the two germline ends. The CDR3: CASSLAGFTDTQYF. CDR3 coding DNA: TGTGCCAGCAGTTTAGCGGGGTTTACAGATACGCAGTATTTT.

This clonotype was counted a few times. This rearrangement joins TRBV20-1 to TRBJ2-3; 8 nucleotides match TRBD2. V lost 0 bases and J lost 0; bases outside the gene matches: 14. Germline CDR1 is DFQATT and CDR2 is SNEGSKA (reference sequence). The CDR3 spans 19 residues. Written as DNA, the CDR3 is TGCAGTGCTAGAGATCCACTTCCTAGCGGGCCAAGGAGCACAGATACGCAGTATTTT. Its translation: CSARDPLPSGPRSTDTQYF.

The rearrangement uses TRBV20-1 and TRBJ1-2, with no clear D. This CDR3 contains 12 residues. With 7 bases removed from V and 4 bases from J, the gap between germline ends came to 13 bases. Germline V gene lookup returns CDR1 DFQATT and CDR2 SNEGSKA (reference sequence). DNA for the CDR3: TGCAGTGTACCAGAGGGTTCCTATGGCTACACCTTC. It yields the protein CSVPEGSYGYTF.

This clonotype occurred many times. This chain joins TRBV29-1 and TRBJ1-1; TRBD1 agrees at 7 bases. Germline V gene lookup returns CDR1 SQVTM and CDR2 ANQGSEA. CDR3 length: 14 residues. J gave up 1 base and V 4 bases, and 6 bases lay outside the gene matches. Here the CDR3 reads CSVATGQANTEAFF. Written as DNA, the CDR3 is TGCAGCGTTGCGACCGGACAGGCGAACACTGAAGCTTTCTTT.

The chain combines TRBV6-1 with TRBJ1-2, with unresolved D. The CDR3 sequence is 13 residues long. Germline V gives CDR1 MNHNS, CDR2 SASEGT. Trimming shortened V by 6 bases and J by 4 bases, and 12 bases separated the two germline ends. The DNA for the CDR3 is TGTGCCAGCAGCGAAATAGGGCCCTATGGCTACACCTTC. Its translation: CASSEIGPYGYTF.

Only a few counts were recorded for this clonotype. The chain carries TRBV20-1 and TRBJ2-7; D gene ambiguous. CDR3 size: 15 residues. V was trimmed by 0 bases and J by 3 bases, leaving 15 bases between them. Per the germline V gene, CDR1 is DFQATT and CDR2 is SNEGSKA (reference sequence). This CDR3 reads CSARDLARTSYEQYF. The CDR3, as DNA: TGCAGTGCTAGAGATCTGGCCAGAACCAGCTACGAGCAGTACTTC.

This clonotype came up a few times. The chain couples TRBV29-1 to TRBJ2-5; tentatively, D is TRBD1 or TRBD2 (6 bases each). Germline V lookup: CDR1 SQVTM, CDR2 ANQGSEA. The CDR3 runs to 13 residues. The V gene lost 6 bases and the J gene lost 5 bases, with 16 bases spanning the gap. In DNA, the CDR3 is TGCAGCGTCGGGGGCCGGGGGATGGAGACCCAGTACTTC. It codes for CSVGGRGMETQYF.

The rearrangement joins TRBV10-3 to TRBJ2-6, with TRBD1 as a possible D gene (5 bases). Per germline, CDR1 ENHRY and CDR2 SYGVKD. The length of the CDR3 is 15 residues. Deletions cut 2 bases from V and 1 base from J, with 6 bases between. CDR3 coding DNA: TGTGCCATCAGTGAGAGGGGATCTGGGGCCAACGTCCTGACTTTC. Its translation: CAISERGSGANVLTF.

This clonotype was seen a few times. The chain couples TRBV3-1 to TRBJ2-7; no clear D gene. Germline CDR1 reads LGHDT; CDR2 reads YNNKEL (reference sequence). Trimming removed 0 bases from V and 3 bases from J, with 9 bases in between. The CDR3 has 14 residues. In DNA form, the CDR3 reads TGTGCCAGCAGCCAAGATCGTAGTAACTACGAGCAGTACTTC. Translation: CASSQDRSNYEQYF.

V is TRBV3-1 and J is TRBJ2-7; D gene unclear. V was trimmed by 4 bases and J by 6 bases, leaving 19 bases between them. The V gene's germline CDR1 is LGHDT and CDR2 YNNKEL (reference sequence). The CDR3 is 15 amino acids. For the CDR3, the DNA is TGTGCCAGCAGCCGCCGTGGGGTGACTGAAGTCGAGCAGTACTTC. Protein sequence: CASSRRGVTEVEQYF.

This clonotype was seen repeatedly, ten times or more. The chain employs TRBV12-3 or TRBV12-4 and TRBJ2-5, with TRBD1 matching 8 bases. V shed 6 bases and J 5 bases; nucleotides not matched to a gene: 5. The CDR3 extends over 13 amino acids. Here the CDR3 DNA reads TGTGCCAGCAGGCCGACAGGGGTCGAGACCCAGTACTTC. Translation: CASRPTGVETQYF.

This clonotype was counted many times. The V gene is TRBV29-1, the J gene TRBJ2-3, with D perhaps matching TRBD2 (6 bases). V lost 5 bases, J lost 0 bases, and 9 bases lay in between. Germline V gene lookup returns CDR1 SQVTM and CDR2 ANQGSEA. The CDR3 runs to 13 residues. This CDR3 is CSVWGDSTDTQYF. The CDR3 DNA is TGCAGCGTTTGGGGGGACAGCACAGATACGCAGTATTTT.

This clonotype was picked up many times. V is TRBV5-1 and J is TRBJ1-4; D gene ambiguous. In germline, CDR1 is SGHRS, CDR2 YFSETQ. V was clipped by 1 base and J by 3 bases, with 10 bases between them. The CDR3 loop spans 15 amino acids. The CDR3 nucleotides are TGCGCCAGCAGCTTGAAGACCCCGCCTAATGAAAAACTGTTTTTT. This encodes CASSLKTPPNEKLFF.

At least ten counts were recorded for this clonotype. This sequence joins TRBV5-1 and TRBJ2-7; 9 bases align to TRBD1. Germline CDR1 is SGHRS and CDR2 is YFSETQ. V was clipped by 4 bases and J by 3 bases; unmatched bases: 5. The CDR3 has 14 residues. The CDR3: CASSPDRGGYEQYF. The CDR3 DNA is TGCGCCAGCAGCCCGGACAGGGGAGGCTACGAGCAGTACTTC.

This clonotype was seen only a few times. The rearrangement joins TRBV5-1 to TRBJ1-1; TRBD1 agrees at 8 bases. The CDR3 loop spans 16 amino acids. Germline V gene sequence: CDR1 SGHRS, CDR2 YFSETQ. V gave up 5 bases and J gave up 2 bases; unmatched junction bases: 11. The CDR3 bases are TGCGCCAGCAGGGGGACAGGTCGGTCTATAAACACTGAAGCTTTCTTT. Translation gives CASRGTGRSINTEAFF.

This clonotype occurred many times. V is TRBV7-6 and J is TRBJ1-1; 7 nucleotides agree with TRBD1. V was clipped by 7 bases and J by 1 base; unmatched bases: 6. Germline-derived CDR1 and CDR2 are SGHVS and FNYEAQ. CDR3 length: 14 amino acids. The DNA of the CDR3 is TGTGCCAGCACCCACGGACAGGCGAACACTGAAGCTTTCTTT. Its translation: CASTHGQANTEAFF.

By frequency in the sample, this clonotype is medium-sized. This sequence joins TRBV20-1 and TRBJ2-7; 7 nucleotides match TRBD1. V was clipped by 3 bases and J by 2 bases; unmatched bases: 1. CDR3 length: 12 residues. CDR1 and CDR2 from the germline V gene are DFQATT and SNEGSKA (reference sequence). The CDR3 sequence is CSARDRTYEQYF. The CDR3 DNA follows: TGCAGTGCTAGGGACAGGACCTACGAGCAGTACTTC.

This clonotype has more than one count but fewer than ten. This sequence joins TRBV7-9 and TRBJ1-3; TRBD1 might be the D (5 bases). CDR1 is SEHNR and CDR2 is FQNEAQ in the germline V gene (reference sequence). With 2 bases removed from V and 8 bases from J, the gap between germline ends came to 19 bases. The CDR3 is 16 residues long. CDR3 in DNA: TGTGCCAGCAGCTTACTGATATCGGGGGAATCATACACCATATATTTT. This sequence encodes CASSLLISGESYTIYF.

This clonotype was found a few times. The chain uses TRBV5-5 and TRBJ2-7, with a tentative D call TRBD2 (5 bases). Germline loops: CDR1 SGHKS, CDR2 YYEKEE (reference sequence). V was trimmed by 3 bases and J by 4 bases, leaving 5 bases between them. This CDR3 is 11 amino acids long. The CDR3: CASSSGYEQYV. In DNA form, the CDR3 reads TGTGCCAGCAGCTCGGGATACGAGCAGTACGTC.

A note on this clonotype: A read error may account for a junction end that differs from germline. V usage is TRBV5-1 and J usage is TRBJ2-5; possibly TRBD1 or TRBD2 for D (6 bases each). Germline V gene lookup returns CDR1 SGHRS and CDR2 YFSETQ. This CDR3 has 13 residues. DNA of the CDR3: TGCGCCAGCCGCTTGCAAGGGGGGGAGACCCAGTACTTC. This encodes CASRLQGGETQYF.

This clonotype was seen at least ten times. This rearrangement joins TRBV20-1 to TRBJ2-3, with TRBD1 identical over 12 bases. The CDR3 loop spans 16 amino acids. From germline, CDR1 is DFQATT and CDR2 SNEGSKA (reference sequence). V shed 5 bases, J shed 4 bases, and the junction held 10 bases outside the gene matches. CDR3 bases: TGCAGTGCTTCAGCTCCGGGACAGGGGGCATCAGATACGCAGTATTTT. Translation: CSASAPGQGASDTQYF.

The chain links TRBV6-1 to TRBJ1-5; D remains unclear. The germline V and J ends were trimmed by 4 bases and 4 bases, with 14 bases remaining between them. The germline V gene has CDR1 MNHNS and CDR2 SASEGT. The CDR3 has 15 residues. The CDR3 region is CASSVIREGNQPQHF. In nucleotides, the CDR3 is TGTGCCAGCAGTGTCATTCGGGAAGGAAATCAGCCCCAGCATTTT.

The V call is TRBV9, the J call TRBJ1-2; 8 nucleotides agree with TRBD1. CDR1 SGDLS and CDR2 YYNGEE come from the germline V gene. The CDR3 covers 14 residues. Trimming removed 2 bases from V and 8 bases from J; junction bases left unmatched: 8. The CDR3 region is CASSVGQGSGGYTF. Here the CDR3 DNA reads TGTGCCAGCAGCGTCGGACAGGGCTCGGGCGGCTACACCTTC.

This clonotype was seen ten or more times. V is TRBV20-1 and J is TRBJ2-1; D not resolved. CDR1 DFQATT and CDR2 SNEGSKA come from the germline V gene (reference sequence). Between the trimmed V and J ends, which lost 0 bases and 8 bases, there was a span of 23 bases. CDR3 length equals 17 residues. The CDR3 reads CSARDQVGKDRWDEQFF. CDR3 nucleotides: TGCAGTGCTAGAGATCAGGTGGGGAAAGACCGTTGGGATGAGCAGTTCTTC.

This CDR3 is CASSQGLGGYTF. The CDR3 DNA reads TGTGCCAGCAGTCAGGGGCTGGGTGGCTACACCTTC. The chain carries TRBV28 and TRBJ1-2; a possible D gene is TRBD1 (6 bases). CDR1 MDHEN and CDR2 SYDVKM come from the germline V gene. The CDR3 extends over 12 amino acids. V was trimmed by 5 bases and J by 7 bases, leaving 11 bases between them.

Ten or more counts support this clonotype. The rearrangement uses TRBV5-1 and TRBJ1-1; D might be TRBD1 (5 bases). The CDR3 covers 15 residues. Trimming shortened V by 0 bases and J by 1 base, and 10 bases separated the two germline ends. The germline gives CDR1 SGHRS, CDR2 YFSETQ. CDR3 nucleotide sequence: TGCGCCAGCAGCTTGGGCGGGGGAGCGAACACTGAAGCTTTCTTT. It specifies CASSLGGGANTEAFF.

The chain recombines TRBV7-8 with TRBJ2-4, with a possible D match to TRBD2 (6 bases). The CDR3 totals 15 residues. CDR1 is SGHVS, CDR2 FQNEAQ, per germline. V lost 8 bases and J 3 bases, leaving 17 bases between the germline ends. CDR3: CASSPRGVGKNIQYF. CDR3 in DNA: TGTGCCAGCTCCCCCCGCGGGGTCGGCAAAAACATTCAGTACTTC.